Listed here are 4 T cell receptor beta chains from one sample, sequenced in a study of T cell clonotyping in hematopoietic cell transplantation. Sequenced by immunoSEQ multiplex PCR; TCRdb stores in-frame clones only, minus some. This table has more than 10,000 clones, around 83% appearing once. This specimen consisted of PBMCs, obtained 100 days after allogeneic stem cell transplant. The receptors originated from a female patient aged 40-50 years who had an allogeneic stem cell transplant from a related donor, so T cells may come from the graft donor. Some clones in this sample may be carry-over from other donors' samples.

V usage is TRBV25-1 and J usage is TRBJ2-2; D gene uncertain. This CDR3 is built from 13 residues. The V and J ends lost 2 bases and 8 bases respectively, with 9 bases between them. From germline, CDR1 is MGHDK and CDR2 SYGVNS. CDR3 bases: TGTGCCAGCAGTGAAAACACAGAGGGGGAGCTGTTTTTT. Translating it yields CASSENTEGELFF.

This rearrangement joins TRBV4-3 to TRBJ2-1; 7 bases agree with TRBD2. Germline V lookup: CDR1 LGHNA, CDR2 YSLEER. V lost 8 bases, J lost 3 bases, and 7 bases stayed unmatched. This CDR3 contains 14 residues. The CDR3: CASEQSGNYNEQFF. The CDR3 nucleotides read TGCGCCAGCGAACAGAGCGGGAACTACAATGAGCAGTTCTTC.

V usage is TRBV9 and J usage is TRBJ2-1; maybe TRBD1 (6 bases). The CDR3 is 15 amino acids. V gave up 4 bases and J gave up 6 bases, with 17 bases separating them. The germline V gene encodes CDR1 SGDLS and CDR2 YYNGEE. CDR3 amino acids: CASSTRETGSNEQFF. CDR3 coding DNA: TGTGCCAGCAGCACCCGGGAAACAGGGAGCAATGAGCAGTTCTTC.

The genes are TRBV20-1 and TRBJ2-7; D not resolved. Germline V lookup: CDR1 DFQATT, CDR2 SNEGSKA (reference sequence). Between the trimmed V and J ends, which lost 4 bases and 3 bases, there was a span of 7 bases. The CDR3 is 11 amino acids. The DNA for the CDR3 is TGCAGTGCTAAAGGGTACTACGAGCAGTACTTC. Translating it yields CSAKGYYEQYF.